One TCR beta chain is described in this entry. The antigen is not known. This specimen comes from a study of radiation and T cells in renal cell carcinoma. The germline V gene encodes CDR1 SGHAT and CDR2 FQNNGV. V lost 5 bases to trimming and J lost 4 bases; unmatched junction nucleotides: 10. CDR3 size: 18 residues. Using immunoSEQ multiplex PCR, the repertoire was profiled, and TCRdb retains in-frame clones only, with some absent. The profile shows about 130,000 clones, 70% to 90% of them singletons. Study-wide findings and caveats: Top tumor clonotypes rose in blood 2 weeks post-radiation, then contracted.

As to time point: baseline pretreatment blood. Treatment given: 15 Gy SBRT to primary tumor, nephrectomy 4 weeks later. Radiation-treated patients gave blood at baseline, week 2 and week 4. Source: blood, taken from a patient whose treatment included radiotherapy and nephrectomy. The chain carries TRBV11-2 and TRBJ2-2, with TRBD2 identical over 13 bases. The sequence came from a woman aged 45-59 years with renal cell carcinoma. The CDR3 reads CASSPGLAGASSTGELFF. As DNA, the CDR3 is TGTGCCAGCAGCCCTGGACTAGCGGGGGCCTCAAGCACCGGGGAGCTGTTTTTT. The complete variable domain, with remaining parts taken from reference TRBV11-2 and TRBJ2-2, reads EAGVAQSPRYKIIEKRQSVAFWCNPISGHATLYWYQQILGQGPKLLIQFQNNGVVDDSQLPKDRFSAERLKGVDSTLKIQPAKLEDSAVYLCASSPGLAGASSTGELFFGEGSRLTVL.